This T cell receptor beta chain comes out of a study of cytomegalovirus exposure and HLA in healthy donors. A single count supports this clone. The V gene's germline CDR1 is SEHNR and CDR2 FQNEAQ (reference sequence). The CDR3 extends over 15 amino acids. V was cut by 5 bases and J by 0 bases, with 14 bases left in between. PCR involved 60 Vbeta and 13 Jbeta primers. Assay: immunoSEQ multiplex PCR; the TCRdb copy retains only in-frame clones and omits some. The sample records approximately 130,000 clones, under 10% being singletons. The gene calls are TRBV7-9 and TRBJ2-7; D is perhaps TRBD2 (5 bases). The sequence derives from a woman between 40 and 50 years old in good health and CMV-seropositive. Sample: PBMCs. CDR3: CASSLSGLSSYEQYF. The DNA of the CDR3 is TGTGCCAGCAGCCTCTCAGGACTTAGCTCCTACGAGCAGTACTTC.